The clone carrying this T cell receptor beta chain showed up many times. The antigen is unknown. From germline, CDR1 is MNHEY and CDR2 SMNVEV (reference sequence). J gave up 4 bases and V 5 bases, and 12 bases lay outside the gene matches. The CDR3 length is 16 residues. All donors with ophthalmopathy were recorded as having moderate-to-severe activity, CAS ≥3, NOSPECS ≥4 and a duration under 3 months. RNA transcripts were the source from which TCR beta CDR3 regions were amplified. An opening RT-PCR round employed HTBI primers and preceded a second-round multiplex PCR. TCRdb re-called the multiplex PCR reads with MiXCR, one entry per CDR3 protein. The sample lists over 200,000 distinct CDR3 sequences; 29% were seen once. The source of the sample is a study of Graves' ophthalmopathy and Graves' hyperthyroidism. Study-wide results and limits: Blood repertoires reportedly contained most expanded thyroid clonotypes above 0.001 frequency. Ophthalmopathy progression prediction by the model yielded a sensitivity of about 70% and a specificity of roughly 74%.

The TCR sequence derives from a man aged 45-65 years with Graves' ophthalmopathy. The gene calls are TRBV27 and TRBJ2-7; 9 nucleotides align to TRBD2. Material: peripheral blood. The CDR3: CASSPTQTSGLYEQYF. The CDR3, as DNA: TGTGCCAGCAGTCCCACCCAGACTAGCGGCCTTTACGAGCAGTACTTC.